The 21 T cell receptor beta chains listed next were all sequenced from one sample in a study of graft-versus-host responses after intestinal transplantation. Profiling relied on immunoSEQ multiplex PCR, and the TCRdb table lists in-frame clones only, not all of them. The profile shows under 20,000 clones, roughly 86% of them singletons. The sequencing here drew on bone marrow, taken around 130 days after transplant. Every receptor here comes from a human patient who received an intestinal transplant, so some T cells may come from the graft donor.

The gene calls are TRBV18 and TRBJ2-2; tentatively, D is TRBD2 (5 bases). This CDR3 comprises 14 residues. Germline lookup yields CDR1 KGHSH and CDR2 LQKENI. V lost 2 bases, J lost 5 bases, and 9 bases lay in between. CDR3 loop: CASSPVRGTGELFF. The CDR3 DNA reads TGTGCCAGCTCACCAGTTCGGGGAACCGGGGAGCTGTTTTTT.

The chain employs TRBV5-1 and TRBJ1-6; D possibly corresponds to TRBD1 (6 bases). V lost 4 bases and J 0 bases, leaving 11 bases between the germline ends. Germline assignment: CDR1 SGHRS and CDR2 YFSETQ. The CDR3 runs to 16 residues. The CDR3 bases are TGCGCCAGCAGCCCTACAGGGAGCTCCTATAATTCACCCCTCCACTTT. Its translation is CASSPTGSSYNSPLHF.

The CDR3 DNA sequence: TGTGCCAGTAGTAGGCAACCGGGACTAGGTCGCGCCTACGAGCAGTACTTC. Its protein is CASSRQPGLGRAYEQYF. V and J are TRBV19 and TRBJ2-7; 8 bases line up with TRBD2. The CDR3 covers 17 residues. Trimming took 4 bases from V and 2 from J; bases not matched to a gene: 13. Germline V gene sequence: CDR1 LNHDA, CDR2 SQIVND (reference sequence).

This clone turned up a few times. V and J are TRBV19 and TRBJ2-7, with a possible D match to TRBD1 (5 bases). The CDR3 spans 11 residues. Germline assignment: CDR1 LNHDA and CDR2 SQIVND (reference sequence). Trimming took off 10 bases at V and 1 base at J, with 8 bases between the two ends. CDR3 loop: CATGHSYEQYF. In DNA form, the CDR3 reads TGTGCCACCGGACATTCCTACGAGCAGTACTTC.

V is TRBV7-9 and J is TRBJ2-2, with D possibly TRBD1 on 6 matching bases. Trimming pared 2 bases from V and 8 bases from J, leaving 9 bases between. Germline V gene sequence: CDR1 SEHNR, CDR2 FQNEAQ (reference sequence). The CDR3 totals 13 residues. Here the CDR3 reads CASSLRTDGELFF. The CDR3 nucleotides are TGTGCCAGCAGCTTAAGGACAGATGGGGAGCTGTTTTTT.

The rearrangement joins TRBV4-1 to TRBJ2-3; unclear D gene. CDR3 length: 12 residues. Trimming pared 0 bases from V and 9 bases from J, leaving 7 bases between. CDR1 is MGHRA and CDR2 is YSYEKL in the germline V gene. The CDR3 is CASSQEELTQYF. The CDR3 nucleotides read TGCGCCAGCAGCCAAGAGGAGCTAACGCAGTATTTT.

The chain recombines TRBV6-1 with TRBJ2-2, with D perhaps given as TRBD1 or TRBD2 (6 bases each). In germline, CDR1 is MNHNS, CDR2 SASEGT. CDR3 length equals 15 residues. V lost 8 bases and J lost 4, with 17 bases in between. CDR3 sequence (DNA): TGTGCCAGCTCCCCGGGGGACATACGCACCGGGGAGCTGTTTTTT. Amino acids: CASSPGDIRTGELFF.

The chain links TRBV12-1 to TRBJ2-6; whether TRBD1, the table's D call, matches the DNA was not checked. TRBV12-1 is a pseudogene segment. The CDR3 has 19 residues. The CDR3: CASSQKSVIGQSRANVLTF. The DNA for the CDR3 is TGTGCCAGCAGCCAAAAGTCTGTTATAGGACAAAGTCGGGCCAACGTCCTGACTTTC.

The chain links TRBV4-2 to TRBJ2-1, with D uncertain. V dropped 1 base and J dropped 3 bases, with 10 bases sitting between them. Germline V lookup: CDR1 LGHNA, CDR2 YNFKEQ. The CDR3 totals 15 residues. The CDR3 reads CASSQVGWDYNEQFF. CDR3 nucleotides: TGTGCCAGCAGCCAAGTCGGTTGGGACTACAATGAGCAGTTCTTC.

This chain uses TRBV27 with TRBJ1-2, with D hard to call. The germline CDR1 and CDR2 sequences are MNHEY and SMNVEV (reference sequence). This CDR3 has 15 amino acids. The ends were cut back, 0 bases at V and 4 bases at J, with 12 bases in the middle. CDR3 nucleotides: TGTGCCAGCAGTTTATCGAGTCAGGTAGCCTATGGCTACACCTTC. It is translated as CASSLSSQVAYGYTF.

The chain has TRBV4-1 and TRBJ2-3; 8 positions agree with TRBD1. The CDR3 length is 15 residues. J was trimmed by 3 bases and V by 0 bases; bases with no gene match: 2. Germline V gene data show CDR1 as MGHRA and CDR2 as YSYEKL. Here the CDR3 DNA reads TGCGCCAGCAGCCAAGAAAACAGGGGGACAGATACGCAGTATTTT. It translates to CASSQENRGTDTQYF.

On this clone: At one end, the junction sequence differs from germline, possibly due to a read error. The chain links TRBV7-4 to TRBJ2-7, with 7 positions matching TRBD2. This CDR3 spans 13 amino acids. Germline CDR1 reads SGHVT; CDR2 reads SQSDAQ. The chain's CDR3 is CASSLVVSGRVDF. DNA for the CDR3: TGTGCCAGCAGCTTAGTAGTGTCAGGGAGGGTTGACTTC.

This chain links TRBV15 with TRBJ1-3; D unresolved. Germline V CDR1 and CDR2: LNHNV, YYDKDF (reference sequence). V was cut by 1 base and J by 4 bases, with 8 bases left in between. The CDR3 is 14 residues long. The CDR3 coding sequence is TGTGCCACCAGCAGAGTTGACACCGGAAACACCATATATTTT. Its translation is CATSRVDTGNTIYF.

The table lists this clone with a count of one. The chain couples TRBV7-2 to TRBJ2-2; 10 bases line up with TRBD2. The ends lost 5 bases at V and 4 bases at J; junction bases unmatched: 7. Germline CDR1 and CDR2: SGHTA and FQGNSA. This CDR3 has 16 amino acids. The CDR3 here is CASSPTSGIGTGELFF. CDR3 coding DNA: TGTGCCAGCAGCCCTACTAGCGGGATAGGCACCGGGGAGCTGTTTTTT.

Comment on this clone: This is likely a read error, given that the CDR3 carries no conserved phenylalanine or tryptophan at its end. This chain connects TRBV29-1 to TRBJ1-1; 8 positions agree with TRBD1. Germline-derived CDR1 and CDR2 are SQVTM and ANQGSEA. The CDR3 extends over 11 amino acids. The CDR3 coding sequence is TGCAGCGCTGAACGGGACAGGGAAGCTTTCTCT. This gives the protein CSAERDREAFS.

CDR3 protein: CASSSGTRAYNEQFF. The CDR3, as DNA: TGTGCCAGCAGCTCCGGGACTAGAGCCTACAATGAGCAGTTCTTC. V usage is TRBV5-6 and J usage is TRBJ2-1; 8 positions match TRBD2. Germline-derived CDR1 and CDR2 are SGHDT and YYEEEE. There are 15 residues in the CDR3. Losses at the gene ends were 3 bases for V and 2 bases for J; bases not matched to a gene: 4.

The chain couples TRBV7-8 to TRBJ2-3, with 8 bases identical to TRBD2. The CDR3 totals 16 residues. Germline trimming cut 1 base from V and 5 bases from J; bases unmatched to any gene: 8. Germline-derived CDR1 and CDR2 are SGHVS and FQNEAQ. The CDR3: CASSLEASGRLDTQYF. CDR3 bases: TGTGCCAGCAGCTTAGAAGCCAGCGGGAGATTAGATACGCAGTATTTT.

The V and J genes are TRBV10-3 and TRBJ1-1; 10 bases align to TRBD1. Germline CDR1 ENHRY, CDR2 SYGVKD. This CDR3 has 15 amino acids. After removal of 7 bases from V and 1 base from J, the junction contained 6 bases not matched to a gene. The chain's CDR3 is CAITRDRGTNTEAFF. The CDR3 nucleotides read TGTGCCATCACCCGGGACAGGGGAACGAACACTGAAGCTTTCTTT.

The chain combines TRBV30 with TRBJ2-4; D call uncertain. This CDR3 spans 12 amino acids. Looked up from germline, CDR1 is GTSNPN and CDR2 is SVGIG (reference sequence). Trimming cost V 3 bases and J 4 bases, with 7 bases left between them. In DNA, the CDR3 is TGTGCCTGGAGGGACGGGAAAAACATTCAGTACTTC. Residues: CAWRDGKNIQYF.

The rearrangement joins TRBV5-5 to TRBJ1-4; D unresolved. V was shortened by 2 bases and J by 8 bases, with 16 bases between the two germline ends. Germline V CDR1 and CDR2: SGHKS, YYEKEE (reference sequence). The CDR3 loop spans 15 amino acids. CDR3 sequence: CASSFGGSGEEKLFF. The CDR3 coding sequence is TGTGCCAGCAGCTTCGGAGGTAGTGGGGAAGAAAAACTGTTTTTT.

The chain is built from TRBV13 and TRBJ2-3; 8 bases align to TRBD2. The V gene's germline CDR1 is PRHDT and CDR2 FYEKMQ (reference sequence). CDR3 length equals 15 residues. V lost 4 bases to trimming and J lost 3 bases; unmatched junction nucleotides: 6. The CDR3 loop is CASSSIGTSTDTQYF. CDR3 nucleotide sequence: TGTGCCAGCAGCTCCATAGGGACTAGTACAGATACGCAGTATTTT.